This TCR beta chain stems from a study of long-term antiretroviral therapy in people with HIV. General study points: Blood draws took place between about 2004 and 2018 and possibly involved older ART regimens.

Version v3.0 of the immunoSEQ assay was performed at survey level. In sequencing, roughly 40,000-55,000 T-cell genomes per sample were targeted. Generated by immunoSEQ multiplex PCR, the TCRdb table keeps only in-frame clones and is missing some. The sample carries some 31,000 clones, 90% to 95% recorded once. Every sample had roughly 1-11 million cryopreserved PBMC in it before DNA extraction. Deletions cut 4 bases from V and 3 bases from J, with 10 bases between. This CDR3 contains 12 residues. Per germline, CDR1 SQVTM and CDR2 ANQGSEA. Notes on this clone: Its cognate antigen is unknown.

Sample: unsorted PBMCs, taken more than 7.3 years after starting antiretroviral therapy. The rearrangement links TRBV29-1 to TRBJ2-7, with D hard to call. This clonotype originated in a man aged 45-65 years with HIV. CDR3 protein: CSVAGTFYEQYF. In nucleotides, the CDR3 is TGCAGCGTTGCAGGCACTTTCTACGAGCAGTACTTC.